Below are 26 T cell receptor beta chains sequenced from a single sample in a study of Graves' ophthalmopathy and Graves' hyperthyroidism. The TCR beta CDR3 regions underwent amplification from RNA transcripts. RT-PCR was first run with HTBI primers, then multiplex PCR in a second round. TCRdb redid the calling of the multiplex PCR reads with MiXCR, one entry per CDR3 protein. The sample has roughly 1.1 million distinct CDR3 sequences, less than 45% seen once; the top ten hold roughly 10%. The sample comprised peripheral blood or thyroid tissue (not recorded which). The receptors shown here come from an adult man with Graves' hyperthyroidism.

The chain recombines TRBV7-2 with TRBJ2-3; TRBD2 matches at 8 bases. The germline V gene has CDR1 SGHTA and CDR2 FQGNSA. V trimming: 2 bases; J trimming: 15 bases; junction bases outside the gene matches: 10. The CDR3 consists of 13 residues. In DNA, the CDR3 is TGTGCCAGCAGCTTAACGGTGGGACTAGTACGTTATTTT. It is translated as CASSLTVGLVRYF.

On this clonotype: An end of the junction does not agree with germline; a read error may underlie this. This chain joins TRBV5-1 and TRBJ2-2; TRBD2 aligns across 11 bases. CDR1 is SGHRS, CDR2 YFSETQ, per germline. The CDR3 runs to 17 residues. Written as DNA, the CDR3 is TGTGCCAGCAGCCAAGGAGGGACTAGCGGACTTTTCGGGGAGCTGTTTTTT. It yields the protein CASSQGGTSGLFGELFF.

This clonotype was picked up many times. V usage is TRBV7-9 and J usage is TRBJ2-7, with TRBD1 matching 7 bases. V was pared by 5 bases and J by 0 bases, with 10 bases of the junction left unmatched. Germline CDR1 SEHNR, CDR2 FQNEAQ (reference sequence). The length of the CDR3 is 16 residues. Here the CDR3 reads CASSPLPDRSSYEQYF. The CDR3 region has the DNA TGTGCCAGCAGCCCCCTCCCGGACAGGAGCTCCTACGAGCAGTACTTC.

This clonotype appeared a few times. The V and J genes are TRBV5-1 and TRBJ1-2; tentative D call: TRBD1 (5 bases). The CDR3 is 14 residues long. V lost 6 bases to trimming and J lost 7 bases, with 19 bases between them. Germline assignment: CDR1 SGHRS and CDR2 YFSETQ. This chain's CDR3 is CASKPGPGTPGYTF. In DNA form, the CDR3 reads TGCGCCAGCAAGCCGGGACCGGGAACTCCTGGCTACACCTTC.

This clonotype was counted at least ten times. The chain is built from TRBV11-2 and TRBJ2-6; D is unresolved. CDR3 length equals 15 residues. V lost 5 bases and J lost 0, with 8 bases in between. The V gene's germline CDR1 is SGHAT and CDR2 FQNNGV. CDR3 DNA: TGTGCCAGCAGCACCGTGGACTCTGGGGCCAACGTCCTGACTTTC. Protein sequence: CASSTVDSGANVLTF.

This clonotype was recorded a few times. The chain is built from TRBV10-2 and TRBJ1-5; TRBD1 might be the D (5 bases). Trimming took 2 bases from V and 6 from J, leaving 14 bases between them. Looked up from germline, CDR1 is WSHSY and CDR2 is SAAADI. The CDR3 consists of 15 residues. CDR3 nucleotides: TGCGCCAGCAGTGAGCCTGACAGTCCGCGTCAGCCCCAGCATTTT. Protein: CASSEPDSPRQPQHF.

This clonotype was seen ten or more times. The chain combines TRBV11-2 with TRBJ2-6; D remains unclear. The CDR3 runs to 14 residues. The germline CDR1 and CDR2 sequences are SGHAT and FQNNGV. V lost 10 bases and J lost 1, with 11 bases in between. The CDR3 here is CATQSVSGANVLTF. The CDR3 DNA sequence: TGTGCCACCCAAAGTGTGTCTGGGGCCAACGTCCTGACTTTC.

In this sample, this clonotype turned up a few times. The chain combines TRBV7-9 with TRBJ2-7, with D perhaps matching TRBD1 (6 bases). Germline CDR1 reads SEHNR; CDR2 reads FQNEAQ (reference sequence). This CDR3 region has 14 residues. V was shortened by 1 base and J by 7 bases, with 14 bases between the two germline ends. For the CDR3, the DNA is TGTGCCAGCAGCTTAGGGACAGCACGACGGGAGCAGTACTTC. This gives the protein CASSLGTARREQYF.

This clonotype was seen more than once but under ten times. The V and J genes are TRBV19 and TRBJ1-1, with D uncertain. V shed 6 bases and J shed 3 bases, with 11 bases lying between them. Germline V lookup: CDR1 LNHDA, CDR2 SQIVND (reference sequence). This CDR3 contains 13 residues. CDR3 sequence reads: CASSVWGYTEAFF. CDR3 DNA sequence: TGTGCCAGTAGCGTATGGGGATACACTGAAGCTTTCTTT.

In its sample, this clonotype was seen many times. The J gene is TRBJ2-7, the V gene TRBV20-1; D perhaps matches TRBD1 (7 bases). The CDR3 spans 12 residues. Germline V gene lookup returns CDR1 DFQATT and CDR2 SNEGSKA (reference sequence). The V end was cut by 6 bases, the J end by 3 bases, with 12 bases between. CDR3 in amino acids: CSAGGQSYEQYF. CDR3 nucleotide sequence: TGCAGTGCGGGGGGACAGAGCTACGAGCAGTACTTC.

This clonotype has a count of ten or more. This sequence joins TRBV7-9 and TRBJ2-7; D possibly corresponds to TRBD1 (5 bases). CDR1 SEHNR and CDR2 FQNEAQ come from the germline V gene (reference sequence). There are 17 residues in the CDR3. V was cut by 2 bases and J by 3 bases, with 20 bases left in between. The CDR3 sequence: CASSLYHRQGVFYEQYF. The CDR3, as DNA: TGTGCCAGCAGCTTATACCACCGCCAGGGTGTTTTCTACGAGCAGTACTTC.

This chain's CDR3 is CSPGLNTIYF. The CDR3 DNA sequence: TGCAGCCCCGGCCTAAACACCATATATTTT. The chain has TRBV29-1 and TRBJ1-3; D call uncertain. This CDR3 region has 10 residues. Germline lookup yields CDR1 SQVTM and CDR2 ANQGSEA. V was trimmed by 8 bases and J by 6 bases, leaving 8 bases between them.

This clonotype was recorded many times. The genes are TRBV6-2 or TRBV6-3 and TRBJ1-1, with 7 bases that match TRBD1. Germline V gives CDR1 MNHEY, CDR2 SVGEGT. The trim removed 5 bases at V and 3 bases at J, leaving 6 bases unmatched. This CDR3 is 14 amino acids long. CDR3 DNA sequence: TGTGCCAGCAGTAGAGAACAGGGGTACACTGAAGCTTTCTTT. Amino acid sequence: CASSREQGYTEAFF.

This clonotype was counted many times. The chain links TRBV4-3 to TRBJ1-1; 12 bases align to TRBD1. The length of the CDR3 is 14 residues. Germline V gives CDR1 LGHNA, CDR2 YSLEER. V was clipped by 3 bases and J by 5 bases; unmatched bases: 1. The CDR3 bases are TGCGCCAGCAGCCAGGGACAGGGGGCGACTGAAGCTTTCTTT. It specifies CASSQGQGATEAFF.

The rearrangement joins TRBV28 to TRBJ1-2, with D possibly being TRBD1 (5 bases). Trimming left V 7 bases short and J 10 bases short, with 19 bases between. This CDR3 spans 13 amino acids. Per the germline V gene, CDR1 is MDHEN and CDR2 is SYDVKM. The CDR3: CASTRGRPGDYTF. Written as DNA, the CDR3 is TGTGCCAGCACTAGGGGACGGCCAGGTGACTACACCTTC.

The gene calls are TRBV7-2 and TRBJ1-1; 9 bases are shared with TRBD1. The CDR3 is 16 amino acids. The germline CDR1 and CDR2 sequences are SGHTA and FQGNSA. The trim removed 6 bases at V and 3 bases at J, leaving 11 bases unmatched. CDR3 coding DNA: TGTGCCAGCAGGGGACTACAGGGGGCCTCGGACACTGAAGCTTTCTTT. It translates to CASRGLQGASDTEAFF.

This clonotype was counted at least ten times. The chain links TRBV29-1 to TRBJ2-7, with TRBD1 matching over 8 bases. CDR3 length equals 13 residues. V shed 6 bases and J 3 bases; nucleotides not matched to a gene: 7. Per germline, CDR1 SQVTM and CDR2 ANQGSEA. CDR3 nucleotide sequence: TGCAGCGTGCCCTCCGACAGGGGCTACGAGCAGTACTTC. This gives the protein CSVPSDRGYEQYF.

At least ten counts were recorded for this clonotype. The rearrangement joins TRBV29-1 to TRBJ1-4, with D possibly being TRBD1 (5 bases). CDR3 length: 14 amino acids. Trimming stripped 4 bases from V and 12 bases from J, with 21 bases between. Germline-derived CDR1 and CDR2 are SQVTM and ANQGSEA. DNA of the CDR3: TGCAGCGTTGCCGCGCGACACGGGGACCAGGAACTGTTTTTT. This translates into CSVAARHGDQELFF.

Here the CDR3 reads CASERDRDNEQFF. In nucleotides, the CDR3 is TGTGCCAGCGAGCGGGACCGAGACAATGAGCAGTTCTTC. This chain links TRBV2 with TRBJ2-1; TRBD2 aligns across 7 bases. Germline V gene data show CDR1 as SNHLY and CDR2 as FYNNEI. J was trimmed by 5 bases and V by 8 bases; bases with no gene match: 6. The CDR3 extends over 13 amino acids. The entire variable domain, with the rest obtained from reference TRBV2 and TRBJ2-1, is as follows: EPEVTQTPSHQVTQMGQEVILRCVPISNHLYFYWYRQILGQKVEFLVSFYNNEISEKSEIFDDQFSVERPDGSNFTLKIRSTKLEDSAMYFCASERDRDNEQFFGPGTRLTVL.

This clonotype was seen only once. The chain employs TRBV10-3 and TRBJ2-5; tentative D call: TRBD2 (5 bases). V was pared by 3 bases and J by 3 bases, with 14 bases between. The germline gives CDR1 ENHRY, CDR2 SYGVKD. This CDR3 comprises 15 residues. The CDR3 nucleotides read TGTGCCATCAGTGATCTAGCCGGGTTAAAAGAGACCCAGTACTTC. This gives the protein CAISDLAGLKETQYF.

At least ten counts were recorded for this clonotype. This sequence joins TRBV29-1 and TRBJ2-7, with 8 positions matching TRBD2. The V gene's germline CDR1 is SQVTM and CDR2 ANQGSEA. There are 17 residues in the CDR3. J was trimmed by 4 bases and V by 1 base; bases with no gene match: 15. CDR3 sequence reads: CSVEGPSRSGSSYEQYF. In DNA form, the CDR3 reads TGCAGCGTTGAAGGACCCTCGCGGAGCGGGAGTTCGTACGAGCAGTACTTC.

As for this clonotype: Relative to the germline gene, one junction end is altered; a read error may explain this. The rearrangement links TRBV11-2 to TRBJ2-5; 9 nucleotides match TRBD1. CDR3 length equals 17 residues. The V gene's germline CDR1 is SGHAT and CDR2 FQNNGV. CDR3 coding DNA: TGTGCCAGCAGCACCGGACAGGGGATGAGGGCACAAGAGACCCAGTCCTTC. The encoded protein is CASSTGQGMRAQETQSF.

In its sample, this clonotype was seen many times. The chain uses TRBV15 and TRBJ1-2; 8 nucleotides agree with TRBD1. The CDR3 consists of 15 residues. Germline lookup yields CDR1 LNHNV and CDR2 YYDKDF (reference sequence). V lost 3 bases, J lost 3 bases, and 6 bases stayed unmatched. Here the CDR3 DNA reads TGTGCCACCAGCAGCGGGACAGGATCTTACTATGGCTACACCTTC. This codes for CATSSGTGSYYGYTF.

Remarks on this clonotype: It may be a read error: a sequence one base away is much more abundant. The chain recombines TRBV25-1 with TRBJ1-1; D not resolved. The CDR3 is 17 residues long. V lost 6 bases and J 1 base, leaving 21 bases between the germline ends. CDR1 and CDR2 from the germline V gene are MGHDK and SYGVNS. The CDR3 loop reads CASSPDLIRVWNTEAFF. In DNA form, the CDR3 reads TGTGCCAGCAGCCCAGATCTAATCCGGGTATGGAACACTGAAGCTTTCTTT.

This clonotype was detected only a few times. This chain uses TRBV6-5 with TRBJ2-2; D gene ambiguous. Trimming removed 2 bases from V and 8 bases from J, with 9 bases in between. The CDR3 sequence is 13 residues long. From germline, CDR1 is MNHEY and CDR2 SVGAGI. DNA of the CDR3: TGTGCCAGCAGTTACCTGAAGGTGGGGGAGCTGTTTTTT. Translation: CASSYLKVGELFF.

This clonotype was picked up many times. The V gene is TRBV5-1, the J gene TRBJ2-7; no definite D call. Germline assignment: CDR1 SGHRS and CDR2 YFSETQ. Trimming left V 4 bases short and J 3 bases short, with 11 bases between. The CDR3 loop spans 13 amino acids. The CDR3 DNA follows: TGCGCCAGCAGCCCGAAGGGCAGCTACGAGCAGTACTTC. Translated: CASSPKGSYEQYF.